Shown below are 30 T cell receptor beta chains from a single sample sequenced in a study of blood T cells in healthy people across ages. Primed by a sample-barcoded 5' primer and a J-beta primer mix, a second PCR proceeded for roughly 7 to 12 cycles. TCRdb passed the 5' RACE reads through MiXCR, listing each CDR3 protein once. The table has about 1,000,000 distinct CDR3 sequences, 45% seen once. The source material was blood. These receptors were obtained from a woman aged 60-70 years in good health.

This chain joins TRBV5-1 and TRBJ2-3, with 8 bases identical to TRBD2. CDR1 SGHRS and CDR2 YFSETQ come from the germline V gene. CDR3 length: 17 amino acids. V was pared by 0 bases and J by 1 base, with 7 bases of the junction left unmatched. The chain's CDR3 is CASSLVLSGGRTDTQYF. Here the CDR3 DNA reads TGCGCCAGCAGCTTGGTCCTAAGCGGGGGCCGCACAGATACGCAGTATTTT.

The V and J genes are TRBV20-1 and TRBJ2-7, with a possible D match to TRBD2 (6 bases). Germline V gives CDR1 DFQATT, CDR2 SNEGSKA (reference sequence). The CDR3 loop spans 14 amino acids. V lost 1 base to trimming and J lost 2 bases, with 12 bases between them. The CDR3 DNA follows: TGCAGTGCTAGAGGCCTCGGAGGGCCCTACGAGCAGTACTTC. This encodes CSARGLGGPYEQYF.

This clonotype appeared a few times. J is TRBJ1-1 and V is TRBV27; 9 bases are a match to TRBD1. From germline, CDR1 is MNHEY and CDR2 SMNVEV (reference sequence). The CDR3 is 12 residues long. V lost 3 bases, J lost 9 bases, and 2 bases stayed unmatched. The CDR3 coding sequence is TGTGCCAGCAGTTTGGGGACAGGGAAAGCTTTCTTT. It codes for CASSLGTGKAFF.

The chain links TRBV28 to TRBJ2-7; D call uncertain. The last part of the DNA fits TRBJ2-5 better; the J call may be wrong. The CDR3 consists of 13 residues. Germline V gives CDR1 MDHEN, CDR2 SYDVKM. The CDR3 bases are TGTGCCACCCGGACGGCGGCGTCGGGGACCCAGTACTTC. Encoded protein: CATRTAASGTQYF.

With respect to this clonotype: A read error may account for a junction end that differs from germline. The V gene is TRBV7-9, the J gene TRBJ2-5; D possibly corresponds to TRBD2 (5 bases). This CDR3 contains 14 residues. Germline V CDR1 and CDR2: SEHNR, FQNEAQ (reference sequence). The CDR3 DNA sequence: TGTGCCAACAGCTTAGCGAGTTCGAGAGAGACCCAGTACTTC. This codes for CANSLASSRETQYF.

The chain couples TRBV14 to TRBJ2-7, with a possible D match to TRBD2 (5 bases). CDR3 size: 14 residues. Germline CDR1 is SGHDN and CDR2 is FVKESK. Trimming left V 2 bases short and J 7 bases short, with 15 bases between. CDR3 DNA sequence: TGTGCCAGCAGCCAAAGGCAGGCCGGGGATGAGCAGTACTTC. It yields the protein CASSQRQAGDEQYF. Full variable domain (outside the CDR3, taken from reference TRBV14 and TRBJ2-7): EAGVTQFPSHSVIEKGQTVTLRCDPISGHDNLYWYRRVMGKEIKFLLHFVKESKQDESGMPNNRFLAERTGGTYSTLKVQPAELEDSGVYFCASSQRQAGDEQYFGPGTRLTVT.

This clonotype was seen more than once but under ten times. The V and J genes are TRBV5-1 and TRBJ1-1, with D unresolved. The V and J ends lost 4 bases and 3 bases respectively, with 19 bases between them. Germline V gives CDR1 SGHRS, CDR2 YFSETQ. The CDR3 sequence is 16 residues long. The CDR3 reads CASSPALGRVYTEAFF. CDR3 nucleotides: TGCGCCAGCAGCCCCGCCTTGGGGAGGGTATACACTGAAGCTTTCTTT.

This clonotype was counted a few times. The rearrangement links TRBV12-3 or TRBV12-4 to TRBJ2-4; 9 bases line up with TRBD1. The J call may be mistaken, given a closer DNA end match to TRBJ2-7. The CDR3 sequence is 15 residues long. In nucleotides, the CDR3 is TGTGCCAGCAGTTATCACGGGACAGGGAGCTACGAGCAGTACTTC. This encodes CASSYHGTGSYEQYF.

Here the CDR3 reads CASSRSGAAYEQYF. The CDR3 nucleotides read TGTGCCAGCAGCCGTAGCGGGGCCGCCTACGAGCAGTACTTC. The rearrangement links TRBV7-8 to TRBJ2-4; 8 bases line up with TRBD2. The J call may be wrong; the DNA end is better matched by TRBJ2-7. Germline loops: CDR1 SGHVS, CDR2 FQNEAQ. This CDR3 spans 14 amino acids.

The rearrangement uses TRBV29-1 and TRBJ2-6; tentatively, D is TRBD2 (6 bases). V was pared by 8 bases and J by 3 bases, with 14 bases between. Germline V gives CDR1 SQVTM, CDR2 ANQGSEA. CDR3 length equals 14 residues. The CDR3 sequence is CSPVGGDGANVLTF. CDR3 nucleotides: TGCAGCCCCGTCGGGGGTGATGGGGCCAACGTCCTGACTTTC.

This clonotype was seen only once. This may arise from a read error, as a much more abundant clone is one base away. This sequence joins TRBV3-1 and TRBJ2-7; TRBD1 matches at 8 bases. The CDR3 totals 14 residues. Germline assignment: CDR1 LGHDT and CDR2 YNNKEL (reference sequence). CDR3 bases: TGTGCCGGCAGCCAATACAGGGGGACCGTGGGGCAGTACTTC. Translating it yields CAGSQYRGTVGQYF.

This clonotype was found a few times. The chain has TRBV11-2 and TRBJ2-7, with 12 positions matching TRBD2. The trim removed 5 bases at V and 0 bases at J, leaving 8 bases unmatched. The CDR3 covers 17 residues. Looked up from germline, CDR1 is SGHAT and CDR2 is FQNNGV. The DNA of the CDR3 is TGTGCCAGCAGCGGGGGACTAGCGGGCCGCAGCTCCTACGAGCAGTACTTC. Its translation: CASSGGLAGRSSYEQYF. Full variable domain (outside the CDR3, taken from reference TRBV11-2 and TRBJ2-7): EAGVAQSPRYKIIEKRQSVAFWCNPISGHATLYWYQQILGQGPKLLIQFQNNGVVDDSQLPKDRFSAERLKGVDSTLKIQPAKLEDSAVYLCASSGGLAGRSSYEQYFGPGTRLTVT.

The V call is TRBV18, the J call TRBJ2-1, with D tentatively TRBD1 (6 bases). This CDR3 has 15 amino acids. The germline gives CDR1 KGHSH, CDR2 LQKENI. The V end was cut by 6 bases, the J end by 4 bases, with 16 bases between. The CDR3: CASSVVADRYNEQFF. CDR3 sequence (DNA): TGTGCCAGCTCCGTTGTCGCGGACAGATACAATGAGCAGTTCTTC.

The chain's CDR3 is CASSRPGGHETQYF. The DNA for the CDR3 is TGTGCCAGCAGTCGACCAGGGGGCCACGAGACCCAGTACTTC. This sequence joins TRBV28 and TRBJ2-5; 8 bases map to TRBD1. The CDR3 contains 14 residues. J gave up 5 bases and V 5 bases, and 7 bases lay outside the gene matches. The germline V gene has CDR1 MDHEN and CDR2 SYDVKM.

The chain links TRBV29-1 to TRBJ2-7; tentatively, D is TRBD1 or TRBD2 (5 bases each). The CDR3 is 13 amino acids. Germline V gene data show CDR1 as SQVTM and CDR2 as ANQGSEA. Trimming shortened V by 6 bases and J by 0 bases, and 12 bases separated the two germline ends. The CDR3 sequence: CSVGTRSSYEQYF. CDR3 nucleotides: TGCAGCGTGGGGACGCGGAGCTCCTACGAGCAGTACTTC.

This clonotype has more than one count but fewer than ten. The chain is built from TRBV29-1 and TRBJ2-7; 8 bases align to TRBD2. Per germline, CDR1 SQVTM and CDR2 ANQGSEA. The V segment lost 6 bases and the J segment 0 bases; nucleotides outside the gene matches: 4. This CDR3 has 13 residues. Here the CDR3 DNA reads TGCAGCGTCTTCAGCGGGAGCTCCTACGAGCAGTACTTC. This gives the protein CSVFSGSSYEQYF.

This clonotype occurred a few times. The chain has TRBV29-1 and TRBJ2-1; 13 positions match TRBD2. Losses at the gene ends were 1 base for V and 9 bases for J; bases not matched to a gene: 6. The germline V gene has CDR1 SQVTM and CDR2 ANQGSEA. The CDR3 length is 15 residues. CDR3 region: CSVEGILAGGGEQFF. The CDR3 bases are TGCAGCGTTGAAGGGATACTAGCGGGAGGGGGTGAGCAGTTCTTC.

The chain is built from TRBV6-6 and TRBJ1-2; 9 nucleotides match TRBD1. The CDR3 has 14 residues. Germline trimming cut 7 bases from V and 4 bases from J; bases unmatched to any gene: 7. CDR1 is MNHNY, CDR2 SVGAGI, per germline (reference sequence). The CDR3 reads CASTQGDRAYGYTF. CDR3 nucleotide sequence: TGTGCCAGCACCCAAGGGGACAGGGCCTATGGCTACACCTTC.

J is TRBJ2-7 and V is TRBV9; TRBD2 agrees at 11 bases. With 4 bases clipped from V and 4 bases from J, the junction kept 7 bases outside the gene matches. The CDR3 contains 15 residues. The germline V gene has CDR1 SGDLS and CDR2 YYNGEE. The CDR3 DNA is TGTGCCAGCAGCCCCTTAGCGGGAGGGCCGTACGAGCAGTACTTC. As protein: CASSPLAGGPYEQYF.

A single count supports this clonotype. The V call is TRBV6-2 or TRBV6-3, the J call TRBJ1-4, with 8 bases matching TRBD1. The J segment lost 12 bases and the V segment lost 5 bases, leaving 38 bases of the junction unmatched. The CDR3 has 23 residues. CDR1 is MNHEY, CDR2 SVGEGT, per germline. In DNA form, the CDR3 reads TGTGCCAGCAGTCCTCCCGGGACAGGAACTGAGCAGTTCGTCGGGCCAGGGACACAAGAACTGTTTTTT. Translating it yields CASSPPGTGTEQFVGPGTQELFF.

The chain employs TRBV27 and TRBJ2-1; 8 nucleotides agree with TRBD1. CDR1 is MNHEY, CDR2 SMNVEV, per germline (reference sequence). The V and J ends lost 4 bases and 7 bases, in that order; junction bases with no gene match: 6. The CDR3 extends over 14 amino acids. DNA of the CDR3: TGTGCCAGCAGTTCCTACAGGGGGGCGAATGAGCAGTTCTTC. Encoded protein: CASSSYRGANEQFF.

This clonotype came up a few times. V and J are TRBV12-3 or TRBV12-4 and TRBJ1-4, with TRBD1 matching 8 bases. With 4 bases clipped from V and 7 bases from J, the junction kept 5 bases outside the gene matches. This CDR3 is built from 14 residues. CDR3 nucleotide sequence: TGTGCCAGCAGTTGGGACAGGCAGAGTGAAAAACTGTTTTTT. Translated, it gives CASSWDRQSEKLFF.

This rearrangement joins TRBV9 to TRBJ2-7, with 8 bases identical to TRBD2. Germline V gene data show CDR1 as SGDLS and CDR2 as YYNGEE. Trimming removed 4 bases from V and 3 bases from J; junction bases left unmatched: 9. There are 15 residues in the CDR3. The DNA for the CDR3 is TGTGCCAGCAGCCCCGGGGGGGGAGGAGGCTACGAGCAGTACTTC. Its protein is CASSPGGGGGYEQYF.

For this clonotype: A much larger clone sits a single nucleotide away, making a read error possible. This chain joins TRBV28 and TRBJ2-5; 11 bases are a match to TRBD2. Judging by the DNA end, TRBJ2-7 fits better; the J call may be wrong. The CDR3 runs to 16 residues. Per the germline V gene, CDR1 is MDHEN and CDR2 is SYDVKM. The CDR3 bases are TGTGCCAGCAGTAATGTAGGGCTAGCGGGAGGCTGCGAGCAGTACTTC. Its translation is CASSNVGLAGGCEQYF.

This clonotype has just one count. This chain uses TRBV20-1 with TRBJ2-3; D is uncertain. Germline V gene sequence: CDR1 DFQATT, CDR2 SNEGSKA (reference sequence). V was trimmed by 0 bases and J by 6 bases, leaving 7 bases between them. This CDR3 has 12 residues. CDR3 sequence reads: CSAREVGDTQYF. The CDR3 DNA sequence: TGCAGTGCTAGAGAGGTCGGGGATACGCAGTATTTT.

The genes are TRBV6-1 and TRBJ2-5; TRBD2 matches 7 bases. The DNA end is a closer match to TRBJ2-7, so the J assignment may be wrong. The germline gives CDR1 MNHNS, CDR2 SASEGT. The CDR3 is 15 amino acids. CDR3 in DNA: TGTGCCAGCAGTAGAGGGGCGGGAGTATCCTACGAGCAGTACTTC. It specifies CASSRGAGVSYEQYF.

About this clonotype itself: This may arise from a read error, as a much more abundant clone is one base away. The CDR3 DNA sequence: TGCAGTGCTAGAGAGGGAAAAAACGTTCAGTACTTC. Its translation is CSAREGKNVQYF. The chain employs TRBV20-1 and TRBJ2-4, with no clear D. CDR1 and CDR2 from the germline V gene are DFQATT and SNEGSKA (reference sequence). The CDR3 sequence is 12 residues long.

The chain has TRBV30 and TRBJ1-2; D unclear. Looked up from germline, CDR1 is GTSNPN and CDR2 is SVGIG (reference sequence). The V gene lost 4 bases and the J gene lost 8 bases, with 11 bases spanning the gap. The CDR3 runs to 11 residues. CDR3 residues: CAWKGSRGYTF. In DNA, the CDR3 is TGTGCCTGGAAGGGCAGCCGGGGCTACACCTTC. The full variable domain, its missing parts supplied by reference TRBV30 and TRBJ1-2, is SQTIHQWPATLVQPVGSPLSLECTVEGTSNPNLYWYRQAAGRGLQLLFYSVGIGQISSEVPQNLSASRPQDRQFILSSKKLLLSDSGFYLCAWKGSRGYTFGSGTRLTVV.

This chain links TRBV29-1 with TRBJ2-7, with TRBD1 matching over 9 bases. The J call may be faulty, since TRBJ2-5 better matches the DNA end. The CDR3 runs to 13 residues. CDR1 is SQVTM and CDR2 is ANQGSEA in the germline V gene. CDR3 coding DNA: TGCAGCGGCAAGGGACAGGGCGGGGAGACCCAGTACTTC. Translated: CSGKGQGGETQYF.

This clonotype was observed a handful of times. The chain combines TRBV20-1 with TRBJ1-1, with D perhaps matching TRBD1 (5 bases). V was clipped by 0 bases and J by 4 bases, with 12 bases between them. The CDR3 loop spans 14 amino acids. Germline-derived CDR1 and CDR2 are DFQATT and SNEGSKA (reference sequence). CDR3 coding DNA: TGCAGTGCTAGAGATGAGCCCGGGGCCACTGAAGCTTTCTTT. As protein: CSARDEPGATEAFF.